The T cell receptor beta chain under discussion was sequenced for a study of blood T cells in healthy people across ages. A second PCR, run for roughly 6 to 11 cycles, used a sample-barcoded 5' primer plus a J-beta primer mix. Each CDR3 protein is one row after TCRdb ran MiXCR on the 5' RACE reads. The sample yields some 850,000 distinct CDR3 sequences, 20% to 30% seen once. This CDR3 has 17 residues. The V gene end was trimmed by 1 base and the J gene end by 0 bases; junction bases not matched to a gene: 4. Per germline, CDR1 SGHRS and CDR2 YFSETQ. The data were also submitted as part of a second study, on T cells of mothers and their children. That work contributes: Whatever RNA was extracted went entirely into cDNA synthesis, at approximately 1.4 ug per 15 ul. Some 2.8 million TCR beta reads per child versus over 10 million per mother.

This chain connects TRBV5-1 to TRBJ2-6; 7 nucleotides match TRBD1. The sample was blood. The source of this sequence is a boy aged 5-17 years in good health. CDR3 sequence reads: CASSLNRGSSGANVLTF. CDR3 sequence (DNA): TGCGCCAGCAGCTTGAACAGGGGCTCCTCTGGGGCCAACGTCCTGACTTTC. The variable domain in full, with the rest retrieved from reference TRBV5-1 and TRBJ2-6, is KAGVTQTPRYLIKTRGQQVTLSCSPISGHRSVSWYQQTPGQGLQFLFEYFSETQRNKGNFPGRFSGRQFSNSRSEMNVSTLELGDSALYLCASSLNRGSSGANVLTFGAGSRLTVL.